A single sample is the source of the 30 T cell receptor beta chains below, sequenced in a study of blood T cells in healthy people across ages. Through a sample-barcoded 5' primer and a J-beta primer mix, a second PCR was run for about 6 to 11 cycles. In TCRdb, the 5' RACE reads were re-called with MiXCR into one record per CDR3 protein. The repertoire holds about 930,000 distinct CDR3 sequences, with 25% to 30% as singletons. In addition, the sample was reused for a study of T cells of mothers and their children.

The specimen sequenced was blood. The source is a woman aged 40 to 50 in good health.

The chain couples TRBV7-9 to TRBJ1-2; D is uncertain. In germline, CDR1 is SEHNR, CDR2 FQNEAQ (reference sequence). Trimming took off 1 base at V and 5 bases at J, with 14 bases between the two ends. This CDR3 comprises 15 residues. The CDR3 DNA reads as TGTGCCAGCAGCTTAGAGACGGCCAGCCCATATGGCTACACCTTC. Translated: CASSLETASPYGYTF.

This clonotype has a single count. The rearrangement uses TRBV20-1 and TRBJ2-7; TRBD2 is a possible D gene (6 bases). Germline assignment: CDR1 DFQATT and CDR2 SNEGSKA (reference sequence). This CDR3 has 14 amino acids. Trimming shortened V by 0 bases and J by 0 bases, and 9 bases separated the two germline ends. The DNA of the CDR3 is TGCAGTGCTAGAGAGCTGGGAGGCTCCTACGAGCAGTACTTC. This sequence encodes CSARELGGSYEQYF.

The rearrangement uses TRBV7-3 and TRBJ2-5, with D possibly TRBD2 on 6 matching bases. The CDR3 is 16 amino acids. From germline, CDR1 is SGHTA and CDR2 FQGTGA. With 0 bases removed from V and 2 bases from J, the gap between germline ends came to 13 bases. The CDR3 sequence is CASSLTGGRGQETQYF. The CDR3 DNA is TGTGCCAGCAGCTTAACCGGGGGTAGGGGACAAGAGACCCAGTACTTC.

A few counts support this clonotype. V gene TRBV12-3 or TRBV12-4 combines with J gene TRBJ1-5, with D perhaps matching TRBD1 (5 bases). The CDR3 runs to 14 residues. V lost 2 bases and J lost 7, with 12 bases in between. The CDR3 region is CASSLRSGKQPQHF. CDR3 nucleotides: TGTGCCAGCAGTTTAAGGTCAGGGAAGCAGCCCCAGCATTTT.

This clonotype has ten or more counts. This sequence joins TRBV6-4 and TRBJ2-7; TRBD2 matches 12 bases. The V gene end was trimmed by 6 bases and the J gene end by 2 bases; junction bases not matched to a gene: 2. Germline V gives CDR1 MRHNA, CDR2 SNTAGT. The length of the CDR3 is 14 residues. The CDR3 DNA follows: TGTGCCAGCAGCCGGACTAGCGGGACCTACGAGCAGTACTTC. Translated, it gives CASSRTSGTYEQYF.

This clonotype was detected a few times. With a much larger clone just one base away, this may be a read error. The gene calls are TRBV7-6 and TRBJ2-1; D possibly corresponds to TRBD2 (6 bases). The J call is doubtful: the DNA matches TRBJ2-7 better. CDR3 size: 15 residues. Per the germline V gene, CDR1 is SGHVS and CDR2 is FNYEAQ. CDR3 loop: CASSLGGESYNEQYF. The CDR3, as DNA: TGTGCCAGCAGCTTAGGGGGGGAATCATACAATGAGCAGTACTTC.

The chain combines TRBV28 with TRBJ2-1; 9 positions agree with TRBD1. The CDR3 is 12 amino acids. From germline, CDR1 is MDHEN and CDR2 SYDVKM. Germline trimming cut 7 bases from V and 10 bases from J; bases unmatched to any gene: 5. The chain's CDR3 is CASMDGTGEQFF. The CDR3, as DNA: TGTGCCAGCATGGACGGGACAGGGGAGCAGTTCTTC.

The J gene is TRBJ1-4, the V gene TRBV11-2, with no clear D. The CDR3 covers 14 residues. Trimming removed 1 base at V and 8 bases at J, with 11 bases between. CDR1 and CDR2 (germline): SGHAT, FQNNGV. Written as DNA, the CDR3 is TGTGCCAGCAGCTTAGTGCGGGGTCGGGAAAAACTGTTTTTT. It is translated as CASSLVRGREKLFF.

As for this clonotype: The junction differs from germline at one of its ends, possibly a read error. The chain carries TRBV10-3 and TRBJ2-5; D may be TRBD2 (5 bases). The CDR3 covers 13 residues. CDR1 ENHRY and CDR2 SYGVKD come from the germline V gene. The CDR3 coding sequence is TGTGCCATCGTGGCTAGCCCAGAAGAGGCCCAGTACTTC. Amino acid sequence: CAIVASPEEAQYF.

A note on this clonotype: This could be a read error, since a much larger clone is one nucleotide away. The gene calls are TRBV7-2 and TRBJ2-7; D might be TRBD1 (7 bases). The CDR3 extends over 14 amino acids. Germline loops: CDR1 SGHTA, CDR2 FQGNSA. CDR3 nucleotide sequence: TGTGCCAGCAGCCGACAGGGTAAGGACTACAAGCAGTACTTC. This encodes CASSRQGKDYKQYF.

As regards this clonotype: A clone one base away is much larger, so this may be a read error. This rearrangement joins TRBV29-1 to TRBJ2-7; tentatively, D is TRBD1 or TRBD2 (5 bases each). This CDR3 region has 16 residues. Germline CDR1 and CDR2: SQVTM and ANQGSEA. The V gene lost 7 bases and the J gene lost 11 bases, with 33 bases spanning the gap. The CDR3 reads CSAAEPGGPLRTVEYF. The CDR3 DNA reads TGCAGCGCGGCCGAACCTGGGGGTCCCCTAAGAACGGTCGAGTACTTC.

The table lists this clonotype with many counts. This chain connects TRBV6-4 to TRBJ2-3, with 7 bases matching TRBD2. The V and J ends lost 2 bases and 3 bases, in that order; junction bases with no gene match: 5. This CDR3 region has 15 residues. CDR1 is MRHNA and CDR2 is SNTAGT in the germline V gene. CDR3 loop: CASSDGGGSTDTQYF. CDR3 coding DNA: TGTGCCAGCAGTGACGGCGGGGGTAGTACAGATACGCAGTATTTT.

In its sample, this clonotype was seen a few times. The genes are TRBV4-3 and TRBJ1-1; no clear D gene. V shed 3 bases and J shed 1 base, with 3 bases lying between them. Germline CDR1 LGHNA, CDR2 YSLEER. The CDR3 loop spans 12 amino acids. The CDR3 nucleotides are TGCGCCAGCAGCCACACGAACACTGAAGCTTTCTTT. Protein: CASSHTNTEAFF.

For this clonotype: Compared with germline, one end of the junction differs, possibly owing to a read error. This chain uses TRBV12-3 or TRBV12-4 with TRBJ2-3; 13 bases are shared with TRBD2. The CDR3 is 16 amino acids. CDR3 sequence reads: CASSDGTSGITDMQYF. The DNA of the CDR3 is TGTGCCAGCAGCGATGGGACTAGCGGGATCACAGATATGCAGTATTTT.

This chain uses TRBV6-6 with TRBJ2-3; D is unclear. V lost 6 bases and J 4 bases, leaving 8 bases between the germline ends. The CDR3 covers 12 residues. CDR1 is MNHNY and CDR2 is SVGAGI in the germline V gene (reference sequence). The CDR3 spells CASSQIADTQYF. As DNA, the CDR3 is TGTGCCAGCAGCCAGATCGCAGATACGCAGTATTTT.

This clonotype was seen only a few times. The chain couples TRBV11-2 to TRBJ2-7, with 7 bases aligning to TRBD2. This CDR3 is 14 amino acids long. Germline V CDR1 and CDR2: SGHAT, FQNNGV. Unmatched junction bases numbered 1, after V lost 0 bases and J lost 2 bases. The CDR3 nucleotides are TGTGCCAGCAGCTTAGAAAGCGGGGCCTACGAGCAGTACTTC. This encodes CASSLESGAYEQYF.

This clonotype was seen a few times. In DNA form, the CDR3 reads TGTGCCAGCAGCCCCAGGGACAGGCGACGCATCTACGAGCAGTACTTC. Protein sequence: CASSPRDRRRIYEQYF. The chain links TRBV7-2 to TRBJ2-7; 8 bases agree with TRBD1. The length of the CDR3 is 16 residues. J gave up 3 bases and V 5 bases, and 12 bases lay outside the gene matches. Germline V CDR1 and CDR2: SGHTA, FQGNSA.

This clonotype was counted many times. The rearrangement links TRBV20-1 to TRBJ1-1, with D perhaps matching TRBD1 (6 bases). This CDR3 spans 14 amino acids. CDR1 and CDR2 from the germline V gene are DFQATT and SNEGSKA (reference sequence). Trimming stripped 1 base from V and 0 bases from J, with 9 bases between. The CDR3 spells CSARAGAMNTEAFF. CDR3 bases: TGCAGTGCTAGAGCGGGGGCTATGAACACTGAAGCTTTCTTT.

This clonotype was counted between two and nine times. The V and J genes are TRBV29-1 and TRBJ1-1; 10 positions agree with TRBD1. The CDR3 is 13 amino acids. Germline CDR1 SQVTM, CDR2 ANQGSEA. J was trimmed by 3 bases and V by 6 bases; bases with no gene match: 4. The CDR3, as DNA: TGCAGCGTCGGTGGGACAGGGGACACTGAAGCTTTCTTT. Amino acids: CSVGGTGDTEAFF.

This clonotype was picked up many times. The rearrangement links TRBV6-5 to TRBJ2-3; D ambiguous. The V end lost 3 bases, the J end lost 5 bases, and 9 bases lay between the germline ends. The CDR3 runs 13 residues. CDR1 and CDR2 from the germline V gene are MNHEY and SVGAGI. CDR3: CASSYTTEDTQYF. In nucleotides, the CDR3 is TGTGCCAGCAGTTATACCACGGAAGATACGCAGTATTTT.

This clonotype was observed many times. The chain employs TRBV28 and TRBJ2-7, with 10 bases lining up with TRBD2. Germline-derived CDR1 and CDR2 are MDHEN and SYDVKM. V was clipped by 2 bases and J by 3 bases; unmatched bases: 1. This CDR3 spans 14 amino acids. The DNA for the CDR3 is TGTGCCAGCAGTTTAACTAGCGGGGACTACGAGCAGTACTTC. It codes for CASSLTSGDYEQYF.

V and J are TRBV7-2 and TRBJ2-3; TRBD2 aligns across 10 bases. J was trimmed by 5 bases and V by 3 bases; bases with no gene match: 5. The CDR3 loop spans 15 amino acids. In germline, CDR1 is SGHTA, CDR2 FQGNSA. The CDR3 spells CASSFIAGGLDTQYF. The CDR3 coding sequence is TGTGCCAGCAGCTTTATAGCGGGGGGTCTAGATACGCAGTATTTT.

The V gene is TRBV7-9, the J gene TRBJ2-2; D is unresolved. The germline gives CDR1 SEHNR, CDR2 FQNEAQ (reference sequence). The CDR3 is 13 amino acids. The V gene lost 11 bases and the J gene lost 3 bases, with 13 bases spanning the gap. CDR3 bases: TGTGCCCTCACCTCCACAGACACCGGGGAGCTGTTTTTT. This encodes CALTSTDTGELFF.

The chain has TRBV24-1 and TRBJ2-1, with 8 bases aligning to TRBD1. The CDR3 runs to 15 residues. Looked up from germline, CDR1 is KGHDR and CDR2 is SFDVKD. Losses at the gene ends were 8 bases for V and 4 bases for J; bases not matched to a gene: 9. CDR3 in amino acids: CATNSRTGSYNEQFF. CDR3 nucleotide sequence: TGTGCCACCAATAGTCGGACAGGGTCGTACAATGAGCAGTTCTTC.

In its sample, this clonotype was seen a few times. The CDR3: CASSQGTGDTYEQYF. Written as DNA, the CDR3 is TGCGCCAGCAGCCAAGGAACGGGAGACACCTACGAGCAGTACTTC. The V gene is TRBV4-3, the J gene TRBJ2-7, with D maybe TRBD2 (6 bases). The V and J ends lost 1 base and 2 bases respectively, with 12 bases between them. This CDR3 has 15 amino acids. The germline V gene has CDR1 LGHNA and CDR2 YSLEER.

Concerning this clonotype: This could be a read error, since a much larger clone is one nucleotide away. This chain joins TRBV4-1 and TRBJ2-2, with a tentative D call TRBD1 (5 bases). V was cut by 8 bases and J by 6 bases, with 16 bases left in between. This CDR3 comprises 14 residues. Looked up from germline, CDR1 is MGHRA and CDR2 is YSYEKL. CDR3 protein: CASGLGQGPGELFF. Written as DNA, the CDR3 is TGCGCCAGCGGCCTAGGACAAGGGCCCGGGGAGCTGTTTTTT.

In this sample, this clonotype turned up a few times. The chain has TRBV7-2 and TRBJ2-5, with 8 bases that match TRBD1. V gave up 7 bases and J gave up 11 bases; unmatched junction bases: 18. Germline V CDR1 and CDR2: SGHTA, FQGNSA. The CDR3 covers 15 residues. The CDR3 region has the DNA TGTGCCAGCACACCCGTGTCCGGACAGGGTTACGGGCAGTACTTC. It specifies CASTPVSGQGYGQYF. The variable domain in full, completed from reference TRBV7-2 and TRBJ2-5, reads GAGVSQSPSNKVTEKGKDVELRCDPISGHTALYWYRQSLGQGLEFLIYFQGNSAPDKSGLPSDRFSAERTGGSVSTLTIQRTQQEDSAVYLCASTPVSGQGYGQYFGPGTRLLVL.

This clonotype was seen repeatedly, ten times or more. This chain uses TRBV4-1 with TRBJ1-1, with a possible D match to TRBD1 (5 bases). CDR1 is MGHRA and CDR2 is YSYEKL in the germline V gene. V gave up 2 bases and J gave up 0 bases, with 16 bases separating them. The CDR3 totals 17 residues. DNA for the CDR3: TGCGCCAGCAGCCAATATTCCCCAGGGTCATTGAACACTGAAGCTTTCTTT. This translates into CASSQYSPGSLNTEAFF.

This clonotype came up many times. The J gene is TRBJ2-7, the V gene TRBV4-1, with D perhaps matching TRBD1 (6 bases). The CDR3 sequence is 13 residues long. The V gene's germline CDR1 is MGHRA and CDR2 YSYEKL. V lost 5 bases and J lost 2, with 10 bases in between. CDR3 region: CASSEDSTYEQYF. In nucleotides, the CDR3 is TGCGCCAGCAGCGAGGACAGCACCTACGAGCAGTACTTC.

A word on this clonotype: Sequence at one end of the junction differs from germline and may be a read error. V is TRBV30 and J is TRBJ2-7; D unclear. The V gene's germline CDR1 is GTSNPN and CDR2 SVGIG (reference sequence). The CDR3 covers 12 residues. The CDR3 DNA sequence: TGTGCCTGGAGTGTATATGGTTACGAGCGGTACTTC. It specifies CAWSVYGYERYF. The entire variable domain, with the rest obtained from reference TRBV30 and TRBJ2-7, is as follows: SQTIHQWPATLVQPVGSPLSLECTVEGTSNPNLYWYRQAAGRGLQLLFYSVGIGQISSEVPQNLSASRPQDRQFILSSKKLLLSDSGFYLCAWSVYGYERYFGPGTRLTVT.